This T cell receptor beta chain is drawn from a study of T-cell reconstitution after alpha-beta-depleted transplantation in children. The CDR3 extends over 15 amino acids. V dropped 4 bases and J dropped 0 bases, with 12 bases sitting between them. Ten or more counts support this clonotype. Unique molecular identifiers were used to barcode this TCRbeta library. TCRdb reprocessed the PCR reads with MiXCR, giving one entry per CDR3 protein. The sample gives just over 350,000 distinct CDR3 sequences, 13% of which show up once; 3.5% to 4.5% is in the top ten. The TCR comes from a human donor who donated a stem cell graft to a child with Fanconi anemia. The V gene is TRBV12-3 or TRBV12-4, the J gene TRBJ1-1; perhaps TRBD1 as D (5 bases). The sample consisted of PBMCs, taken from the stem cell graft. CDR3: CASSSAGRLNTEAFF. The CDR3 DNA follows: TGTGCCAGCAGTTCAGCGGGACGTCTGAACACTGAAGCTTTCTTT.